Below are 12 T cell receptor beta chains sequenced from a single sample in a study of regulatory T cells in long-lasting Graves disease. The TCR beta library used iRepertoire HTBI primers with Arm-PCR amplification of CDR3. TCRdb fed the multiplex PCR reads into MiXCR, producing one record per CDR3 protein. The repertoire has around 400,000 distinct CDR3 sequences, approximately 12% of them found once; the top ten carry around 18%. Stated time point: newly diagnosed GD, antithyroid drugs for less than 3 months. There was RNA extracted from PBMCs, and the TCR library was made from it. This sample also belongs to another study, concerning T cells in Graves' hyperthyroidism and ophthalmopathy.

The source material was peripheral blood mononuclear cells (PBMCs), sampled at new diagnosis, from a patient treated with antithyroid drugs. These receptors came from a young woman with Graves disease.

This clonotype was observed at least ten times. The V and J genes are TRBV5-1 and TRBJ1-1; 7 bases match TRBD1. V lost 5 bases and J lost 4; bases outside the gene matches: 11. This CDR3 comprises 15 residues. The germline V gene encodes CDR1 SGHRS and CDR2 YFSETQ. The CDR3 sequence: CASRRNTYRGTEAFF. In DNA, the CDR3 is TGCGCCAGCAGACGTAACACCTACAGGGGCACTGAAGCTTTCTTT.

This clonotype occurred many times. V is TRBV7-6 and J is TRBJ2-1; TRBD2 matches at 14 bases. V was clipped by 2 bases and J by 3 bases; unmatched bases: 15. This CDR3 contains 21 residues. CDR1 and CDR2 (germline): SGHVS, FNYEAQ. The CDR3 DNA reads as TGTGCCAGCAGCTTACAAGCCACCGGGACTAGCGGGGGCCCAATCTACAATGAGCAGTTCTTC. Its protein product is CASSLQATGTSGGPIYNEQFF.

The chain employs TRBV5-1 and TRBJ2-6; D is undetermined. Trimming shortened V by 5 bases and J by 0 bases, and 12 bases separated the two germline ends. The CDR3 is made up of 16 amino acids. Germline V gene lookup returns CDR1 SGHRS and CDR2 YFSETQ. The CDR3 loop reads CASRSPGYSGANVLTF. DNA for the CDR3: TGCGCCAGCAGGTCCCCAGGTTACTCTGGGGCCAACGTCCTGACTTTC.

There are many counts of this clonotype. The chain carries TRBV29-1 and TRBJ1-1; D is undetermined. The CDR3 consists of 13 residues. V was clipped by 8 bases and J by 4 bases, with 17 bases between them. Germline CDR1 SQVTM, CDR2 ANQGSEA. The CDR3 bases are TGCAGCACTGGGGAGGGTTCGGTCACTGAAGCTTTCTTT. It yields the protein CSTGEGSVTEAFF.

This clonotype showed up many times. The chain has TRBV19 and TRBJ2-2; TRBD2 might be the D (5 bases). This CDR3 contains 13 residues. V shed 5 bases and J shed 9 bases, with 13 bases lying between them. Germline CDR1 LNHDA, CDR2 SQIVND (reference sequence). The CDR3 coding sequence is TGTGCCAGTAGTCGGGAAATGGCGAGGGAGCTGTTTTTT. Amino acids: CASSREMARELFF.

This clonotype appeared many times. This chain links TRBV7-6 with TRBJ1-2, with a possible D match to TRBD1 (5 bases). This CDR3 comprises 17 residues. Trimming took off 2 bases at V and 2 bases at J, with 18 bases between the two ends. Looked up from germline, CDR1 is SGHVS and CDR2 is FNYEAQ. The CDR3 sequence is CASSLYTGPKPNYGYTF. In DNA form, the CDR3 reads TGTGCCAGCAGCTTATATACAGGACCCAAGCCAAACTATGGCTACACCTTC.

The rearrangement joins TRBV9 to TRBJ2-2; the D is unclear. The CDR3 extends over 12 amino acids. Trimming left V 2 bases short and J 5 bases short, with 4 bases between. CDR1 and CDR2 from the germline V gene are SGDLS and YYNGEE. The CDR3 sequence is CASSVVTGELFF. For the CDR3, the DNA is TGTGCCAGCAGCGTCGTTACCGGGGAGCTGTTTTTT.

This clonotype was detected only a few times. The chain has TRBV28 and TRBJ1-5; D perhaps matches TRBD1 (5 bases). The CDR3 extends over 16 amino acids. V was trimmed by 5 bases and J by 1 base, leaving 15 bases between them. Germline assignment: CDR1 MDHEN and CDR2 SYDVKM. This chain's CDR3 is CASSPWSGVSNQPQHF. DNA for the CDR3: TGTGCCAGCAGTCCCTGGTCGGGGGTGAGCAATCAGCCCCAGCATTTT. Full variable domain (remainder filled in from reference TRBV28 and TRBJ1-5): DVKVTQSSRYLVKRTGEKVFLECVQDMDHENMFWYRQDPGLGLRLIYFSYDVKMKEKGDIPEGYSVSREKKERFSLILESASTNQTSMYLCASSPWSGVSNQPQHFGDGTRLSIL.

In its sample, this clonotype was seen many times. The V call is TRBV24-1, the J call TRBJ2-1, with 11 bases identical to TRBD2. The CDR3 has 19 residues. Trimming cost V 4 bases and J 5 bases; bases outside gene matches: 15. Germline CDR1 reads KGHDR; CDR2 reads SFDVKD. The CDR3 coding sequence is TGTGCCACCAGTGACCGAAACCTTCATCTAGCGGGGGGAAACAATGAGCAGTTCTTC. It codes for CATSDRNLHLAGGNNEQFF.

V and J are TRBV6-2 or TRBV6-3 and TRBJ2-5; 12 bases agree with TRBD2. With V trimmed by 5 bases and J by 1 base, 8 bases remained unmatched. Looked up from germline, CDR1 is MNHEY and CDR2 is SVGEGT. CDR3 length: 17 residues. CDR3 nucleotides: TGTGCCAGCAGTAGGACTAGCGGGGCGACCTTCCAAGAGACCCAGTACTTC. Its translation is CASSRTSGATFQETQYF.

This clonotype was counted ten times or more. The chain is built from TRBV12-3 or TRBV12-4 and TRBJ1-5, with D unclear. The germline V and J ends were trimmed by 2 bases and 5 bases, with 7 bases remaining between them. This CDR3 is built from 13 residues. CDR3 DNA sequence: TGTGCCAGCAGTTTACGGGAGTATCAGCCCCAGCATTTT. It yields the protein CASSLREYQPQHF.

This clonotype was seen at least ten times. The rearrangement uses TRBV4-3 and TRBJ2-5; 11 bases align to TRBD2. The CDR3 runs 16 residues. The germline CDR1 and CDR2 sequences are LGHNA and YSLEER. J lost 4 bases, V lost 2 bases, and 6 bases had no gene match. CDR3 protein: CASSQNGGLAGETQYF. DNA of the CDR3: TGCGCCAGCAGCCAAAATGGAGGACTAGCGGGAGAGACCCAGTACTTC.